These 6 T cell receptor beta chains were all obtained from the same sample, sequenced in a study of cytomegalovirus exposure and HLA in healthy donors. Generated by immunoSEQ multiplex PCR, the TCRdb table keeps only in-frame clones and is missing some. The repertoire holds about 180,000 clones, with 85% as singletons. Sequenced material: PBMCs. These receptors originate from a man in his late teens or twenties in good health and CMV-seropositive.

In its sample, this clone was seen once. The rearrangement joins TRBV5-1 to TRBJ1-5; D may be TRBD1 (6 bases). CDR3 length equals 15 residues. In germline, CDR1 is SGHRS, CDR2 YFSETQ. V shed 1 base and J shed 6 bases, with 14 bases lying between them. DNA of the CDR3: TGCGCCAGCAGCTTGTGGCCAGGGGATGTTCAGCCCCAGCATTTT. Protein product: CASSLWPGDVQPQHF.

The chain carries TRBV4-1 and TRBJ1-4, with 10 positions matching TRBD1. This CDR3 region has 15 residues. V dropped 2 bases and J dropped 6; count of bases not matched to a gene: 3. The germline gives CDR1 MGHRA, CDR2 YSYEKL. This chain's CDR3 is CASSQRTGGDEKLFF. CDR3 DNA sequence: TGCGCCAGCAGCCAACGGACAGGGGGAGATGAAAAACTGTTTTTT.

This clone was seen a single time. V gene TRBV28 combines with J gene TRBJ1-1, with 7 nucleotides matching TRBD1. The CDR3 contains 15 residues. Germline V gene data show CDR1 as MDHEN and CDR2 as SYDVKM. Trimming removed 4 bases from V and 2 bases from J; junction bases left unmatched: 7. This CDR3 is CASSSSGTDNTEAFF. DNA for the CDR3: TGTGCCAGCAGTTCATCCGGGACAGATAACACTGAAGCTTTCTTT.

This clone occurred a few times. The chain couples TRBV18 to TRBJ1-5; D is uncertain. Trimming removed 2 bases at V and 6 bases at J, with 8 bases between. This CDR3 is built from 13 residues. Germline CDR1 reads KGHSH; CDR2 reads LQKENI. CDR3 residues: CASSPSQAQPQHF. CDR3 in DNA: TGTGCCAGCTCACCATCGCAGGCTCAGCCCCAGCATTTT.

The V gene is TRBV5-1, the J gene TRBJ2-2; TRBD1 matches at 8 bases. With V trimmed by 1 base and J by 3 bases, 11 bases remained unmatched. Germline CDR1 is SGHRS and CDR2 is YFSETQ. This CDR3 contains 18 residues. The CDR3 DNA reads TGCGCCAGCAGCTTGCTCAGGGGGCAAGCGAGGGACACCGGGGAGCTGTTTTTT. It translates to CASSLLRGQARDTGELFF. Using reference TRBV5-1 and TRBJ2-2 for the parts outside the CDR3, the full variable domain is KAGVTQTPRYLIKTRGQQVTLSCSPISGHRSVSWYQQTPGQGLQFLFEYFSETQRNKGNFPGRFSGRQFSNSRSEMNVSTLELGDSALYLCASSLLRGQARDTGELFFGEGSRLTVL.

V and J are TRBV7-2 and TRBJ1-3, with a possible D match to TRBD1 (5 bases). V dropped 1 base and J dropped 0 bases, with 10 bases sitting between them. CDR1 and CDR2 (germline): SGHTA, FQGNSA. The CDR3 extends over 16 amino acids. CDR3 loop: CASSLVPGHSGNTIYF. Written as DNA, the CDR3 is TGTGCCAGCAGCTTAGTCCCAGGGCACTCTGGAAACACCATATATTTT.